This record covers a single TCR beta chain. Its antigen is as yet unknown. These data originate in a study of response to subunit inactivated influenza vaccine. Study results and limitations: It was the authors' suggestion that each seasonal influenza vaccination recruits few new T cells.

MiXCR, applied by TCRdb to the RT-PCR reads, yields one record per CDR3 protein. Of 170,000 or so distinct CDR3 sequences in the sample, about 11% were seen once. The V gene's germline CDR1 is SNHLY and CDR2 FYNNEI. The germline V and J ends were trimmed by 8 bases and 0 bases, with 4 bases remaining between them. The CDR3 sequence is 11 residues long. The sequence was obtained from a man aged 45-69 years who received an inactivated influenza vaccine. The source material was CD8+ T cells sorted from PBMCs, sampled 23 to 25 months after vaccination. The chain joins TRBV2 to TRBJ2-5; no clear D gene. The CDR3 sequence: CASPYQETQYF. Here the CDR3 DNA reads TGTGCCAGCCCGTACCAAGAGACCCAGTACTTC.